Each of the 29 T cell receptor beta chains below was sequenced from the same sample in a study of vaccination effects on CD4 cells after COVID-19. Profiling relied on immunoSEQ multiplex PCR, and the TCRdb table lists in-frame clones only, not all of them. The sample gives roughly 30,000 clones, 73% of which show up once; around 27% is in the top ten. What these receptors recognize is not known. Ahead of sequencing, the ViraFEST assay grew antigen-specific CD4+ T cells using viral peptide pools. The authors isolated CD4+ T cells after about eleven days of culture. Negative nucleocapsid antibody tests before and after vaccination confirmed no previous SARS-CoV-2 infection. Sequences were derived from CD4+ T cells from PBMCs cultured with HCoV-OC43 spike peptides, sampled before COVID-19 vaccination. Specified subset: HCoV-OC43 spike overlapping peptide pool stimulation. These TCRs come from a human donor who received a COVID-19 vaccine.

This clone has more than one count but fewer than ten. This chain joins TRBV19 and TRBJ1-5, with D tentatively TRBD1 (5 bases). Germline V lookup: CDR1 LNHDA, CDR2 SQIVND (reference sequence). The length of the CDR3 is 18 residues. V was clipped by 4 bases and J by 3 bases, with 22 bases between them. The CDR3 coding sequence is TGTGCCAGTAGTACCCTCTTTAGGGACCCAGAGGCCAATCAGCCCCAGCATTTT. Its protein product is CASSTLFRDPEANQPQHF.

The chain recombines TRBV19 with TRBJ2-5; unclear D gene. Trimming removed 3 bases at V and 7 bases at J, with 12 bases between. The CDR3 totals 13 residues. Looked up from germline, CDR1 is LNHDA and CDR2 is SQIVND (reference sequence). The CDR3 region is CASSMNHAGTQYF. The CDR3, as DNA: TGTGCCAGTAGTATGAATCACGCAGGGACCCAGTACTTC.

The chain uses TRBV30 and TRBJ1-3, with a tentative D call TRBD1 (5 bases). Germline V lookup: CDR1 GTSNPN, CDR2 SVGIG (reference sequence). The V end lost 6 bases, the J end lost 2 bases, and 20 bases lay between the germline ends. This CDR3 comprises 16 residues. CDR3 coding DNA: TGTGCCTGCCCAGTGGTCGGGGCTCTGCCTGGAAACACCATATATTTT. Encoded protein: CACPVVGALPGNTIYF.

The chain recombines TRBV2 with TRBJ1-2, with unresolved D. The germline gives CDR1 SNHLY, CDR2 FYNNEI. V lost 6 bases and J 6 bases, leaving 5 bases between the germline ends. The CDR3 has 10 amino acids. Written as DNA, the CDR3 is TGTGCCAGCAGGTGGGATGGCTACACCTTC. It translates to CASRWDGYTF.

This CDR3 is CASSLAWQVTYEQYF. In DNA, the CDR3 is TGTGCCAGCAGCTTAGCGTGGCAGGTTACTTACGAGCAGTACTTC. V and J are TRBV7-2 and TRBJ2-7; D unresolved. The germline V and J ends were trimmed by 0 bases and 4 bases, with 13 bases remaining between them. Germline loops: CDR1 SGHTA, CDR2 FQGNSA. This CDR3 comprises 15 residues.

In its sample, this clone was seen once. The chain couples TRBV5-5 to TRBJ1-6; 8 nucleotides match TRBD1. CDR3 size: 16 residues. J gave up 6 bases and V 1 base, and 6 bases lay outside the gene matches. CDR1 is SGHKS, CDR2 YYEKEE, per germline (reference sequence). The CDR3 loop is CASSLTQGAANSPLHF. In nucleotides, the CDR3 is TGTGCCAGCAGCTTGACCCAGGGGGCGGCTAATTCACCCCTCCACTTT.

The CDR3 spells CASSRRAPDQPQHF. CDR3 in DNA: TGTGCCAGCAGCCGACGGGCGCCCGATCAGCCCCAGCATTTT. This rearrangement joins TRBV28 to TRBJ1-5; D uncertain. The CDR3 extends over 14 amino acids. The V gene's germline CDR1 is MDHEN and CDR2 SYDVKM. V dropped 6 bases and J dropped 5 bases, with 14 bases sitting between them.

V usage is TRBV28 and J usage is TRBJ1-2; D unclear. The CDR3 consists of 13 residues. Germline values: CDR1 MDHEN, CDR2 SYDVKM. V gave up 6 bases and J gave up 0 bases, with 8 bases separating them. The CDR3 nucleotides are TGTGCCAGCAGATCGGATACTAACTATGGCTACACCTTC. This sequence encodes CASRSDTNYGYTF.

The rearrangement links TRBV6-6 to TRBJ1-2, with 10 bases identical to TRBD1. V was pared by 4 bases and J by 7 bases, with 9 bases of the junction left unmatched. This CDR3 is 15 amino acids long. Looked up from germline, CDR1 is MNHNY and CDR2 is SVGAGI (reference sequence). CDR3 region: CASSFTGTGVRGYTF. The DNA of the CDR3 is TGTGCCAGCAGTTTTACCGGGACAGGGGTTCGTGGCTACACCTTC.

V usage is TRBV2 and J usage is TRBJ2-7; perhaps TRBD2 as D (6 bases). Germline CDR1 is SNHLY and CDR2 is FYNNEI. The V end was cut by 6 bases, the J end by 4 bases, with 13 bases between. This CDR3 region has 13 residues. The CDR3: CASSREAGYEQYF. The CDR3 DNA sequence: TGTGCCAGCAGCCGAGAGGCGGGGTACGAGCAGTACTTC.

The chain links TRBV18 to TRBJ1-1; TRBD1 agrees at 7 bases. The trim removed 6 bases at V and 1 base at J, leaving 8 bases unmatched. This CDR3 is 15 amino acids long. Germline CDR1 reads KGHSH; CDR2 reads LQKENI. The CDR3 coding sequence is TGTGCCAGCTCGCCTCCGGGACAGCCGAACACTGAAGCTTTCTTT. It yields the protein CASSPPGQPNTEAFF.

The rearrangement uses TRBV15 and TRBJ1-2; D not certain. Trimming pared 6 bases from V and 4 bases from J, leaving 15 bases between. CDR1 and CDR2 (germline): LNHNV, YYDKDF (reference sequence). This CDR3 spans 14 amino acids. CDR3 loop: CATRPGLTGYGYTF. The DNA of the CDR3 is TGTGCCACCAGGCCAGGCCTAACGGGCTATGGCTACACCTTC. The full variable domain, its missing parts supplied by reference TRBV15 and TRBJ1-2, is DAMVIQNPRYQVTQFGKPVTLSCSQTLNHNVMYWYQQKSSQAPKLLFHYYDKDFNNEADTPDNFQSRRPNTSFCFLDIRSPGLGDTAMYLCATRPGLTGYGYTFGSGTRLTVV.

The chain recombines TRBV5-5 with TRBJ1-2; 12 positions agree with TRBD1. Unmatched junction bases numbered 4, after V lost 0 bases and J lost 4 bases. The CDR3 is made up of 16 amino acids. Germline CDR1 and CDR2: SGHKS and YYEKEE (reference sequence). The CDR3 bases are TGTGCCAGCAGCTTGGATGGGACAGGGGGCTTCTATGGCTACACCTTC. Protein sequence: CASSLDGTGGFYGYTF.

The rearrangement uses TRBV28 and TRBJ1-2; the match to TRBD1 covers 9 bases. CDR1 is MDHEN, CDR2 SYDVKM, per germline. V shed 6 bases and J 4 bases; nucleotides not matched to a gene: 6. CDR3 size: 14 residues. CDR3 sequence: CASRSPGQGYGYTF. For the CDR3, the DNA is TGTGCCAGCAGATCGCCGGGACAGGGCTATGGCTACACCTTC.

This clone was seen a handful of times. The CDR3 region has the DNA TGTGCCAGCTCAACCGGGACAGCCTATGGCTACACCTTC. Its protein product is CASSTGTAYGYTF. The chain couples TRBV18 to TRBJ1-2; 7 positions match TRBD1. There are 13 residues in the CDR3. The J segment lost 4 bases and the V segment lost 5 bases, leaving 4 bases of the junction unmatched. In germline, CDR1 is KGHSH, CDR2 LQKENI.

This clone was observed a single time. This rearrangement joins TRBV3-1 (or the pseudogene TRBV3-2) to TRBJ2-2, with D perhaps TRBD2 (5 bases). Trimming shortened V by 5 bases and J by 1 base, and 11 bases separated the two germline ends. The CDR3 is made up of 15 amino acids. Germline V gene lookup returns CDR1 LGHDT and CDR2 YNNKEL (reference sequence). CDR3 amino acids: CASSAGGGNTGELFF. CDR3 coding DNA: TGTGCCAGCAGCGCGGGTGGAGGGAACACCGGGGAGCTGTTTTTT.

The CDR3 spells CASSLGRQTYEQYF. DNA of the CDR3: TGTGCCAGCAGCCTCGGAAGGCAAACCTACGAGCAGTACTTC. The chain links TRBV7-9 to TRBJ2-7; D remains ambiguous. Germline V gives CDR1 SEHNR, CDR2 FQNEAQ (reference sequence). V lost 5 bases, J lost 2 bases, and 13 bases lay in between. This CDR3 contains 14 residues.

This clone was counted between two and nine times. CDR3 in DNA: TGCGCCAGCAGCTTGGAGAGTGGACCCAGGCAGCCCCAGCATTTT. It yields the protein CASSLESGPRQPQHF. This rearrangement joins TRBV5-1 to TRBJ1-5, with unresolved D. Trimming took off 0 bases at V and 7 bases at J, with 14 bases between the two ends. Germline CDR1 and CDR2: SGHRS and YFSETQ. The CDR3 extends over 15 amino acids.

Of note for this clone: Relative to the germline gene, one junction end is altered; a read error may explain this. The chain employs TRBV5-6 and TRBJ1-2, with 9 bases lining up with TRBD1. The CDR3 sequence is 14 residues long. CDR1 SGHDT and CDR2 YYEEEE come from the germline V gene. The CDR3 sequence: CASTLGQGIGGYTF. The CDR3 DNA reads TGTGCCAGCACCTTGGGACAGGGAATTGGTGGCTACACCTTC.

The gene calls are TRBV28 and TRBJ1-2, with a possible D match to TRBD1 (6 bases). This CDR3 is 16 amino acids long. Germline V gene lookup returns CDR1 MDHEN and CDR2 SYDVKM. The V gene lost 6 bases and the J gene lost 8 bases, with 25 bases spanning the gap. This CDR3 reads CASRPKRTVSRYGYTF. The CDR3 DNA is TGTGCCAGCAGACCAAAACGGACAGTATCCCGCTACGGCTACACCTTC.

V gene TRBV27 combines with J gene TRBJ2-7; possibly TRBD1 or TRBD2 for D (5 bases each). Trimming shortened V by 5 bases and J by 6 bases, and 17 bases separated the two germline ends. There are 14 residues in the CDR3. Germline values: CDR1 MNHEY, CDR2 SMNVEV (reference sequence). CDR3 sequence (DNA): TGTGCCAGCAGTCCGCCTCCTCCGAGGGGCGAGCAGTACTTC. Amino acid sequence: CASSPPPPRGEQYF.

The chain employs TRBV6-5 and TRBJ2-2, with D hard to call. This CDR3 comprises 14 residues. The germline V and J ends were trimmed by 2 bases and 13 bases, with 17 bases remaining between them. Germline V CDR1 and CDR2: MNHEY, SVGAGI. CDR3 residues: CASSYGRPWDGLFF. In DNA form, the CDR3 reads TGTGCCAGCAGTTACGGCCGACCATGGGATGGGCTGTTTTTT.

The chain carries TRBV6-5 and TRBJ2-5, with D uncertain. The CDR3 length is 10 residues. V was shortened by 6 bases and J by 6 bases, with 5 bases between the two germline ends. CDR1 MNHEY and CDR2 SVGAGI come from the germline V gene. CDR3 residues: CASSRQTQYF. Written as DNA, the CDR3 is TGTGCCAGCAGCAGACAGACCCAGTACTTC.

In its sample, this clone was seen a few times. This chain links TRBV7-2 with TRBJ2-2; D perhaps matches TRBD1 (6 bases). Per germline, CDR1 SGHTA and CDR2 FQGNSA. This CDR3 has 15 amino acids. Trimming cost V 6 bases and J 3 bases, with 14 bases left between them. The CDR3 coding sequence is TGTGCCAGCAGTCTTACTAGGGGGTACACCGGGGAGCTGTTTTTT. Encoded protein: CASSLTRGYTGELFF.

The chain uses TRBV25-1 and TRBJ1-6, with TRBD1 matching over 7 bases. This CDR3 is built from 16 residues. Germline values: CDR1 MGHDK, CDR2 SYGVNS. The junction had 7 bases not matched to a gene; V was cut back by 4 bases and J by 4 bases. The CDR3 sequence is CASSGERGLYNSPLHF. The CDR3 DNA is TGTGCCAGCAGTGGGGAAAGGGGGCTGTATAATTCACCCCTCCACTTT.

The rearrangement uses TRBV27 and TRBJ1-6; tentative D call: TRBD1 (5 bases). The CDR3 contains 14 residues. The germline CDR1 and CDR2 sequences are MNHEY and SMNVEV (reference sequence). V was shortened by 8 bases and J by 10 bases, with 18 bases between the two germline ends. CDR3 sequence: CASSDERGDSPLHF. The CDR3, as DNA: TGTGCCAGCTCCGATGAACGGGGGGACTCACCCCTCCACTTT.

CDR3 in DNA: TGTGCCAGCAGCCAGGGCGGACAGGGGAACGGCGAGCAGTACTTC. This encodes CASSQGGQGNGEQYF. The chain carries TRBV4-2 and TRBJ2-7; TRBD1 aligns across 9 bases. Unmatched junction bases numbered 9, after V lost 3 bases and J lost 6 bases. This CDR3 spans 15 amino acids. Germline CDR1 reads LGHNA; CDR2 reads YNFKEQ.

V usage is TRBV2 and J usage is TRBJ2-2; 8 bases match TRBD1. The CDR3 sequence is 15 residues long. Per germline, CDR1 SNHLY and CDR2 FYNNEI. V dropped 4 bases and J dropped 1; count of bases not matched to a gene: 2. The CDR3 DNA reads as TGTGCCAGCAGTGGAGACAGGGGGAACACCGGGGAGCTGTTTTTT. Translating gives CASSGDRGNTGELFF. The variable domain in full, completed from reference TRBV2 and TRBJ2-2, reads EPEVTQTPSHQVTQMGQEVILRCVPISNHLYFYWYRQILGQKVEFLVSFYNNEISEKSEIFDDQFSVERPDGSNFTLKIRSTKLEDSAMYFCASSGDRGNTGELFFGEGSRLTVL.

This clone was seen a handful of times. This rearrangement joins TRBV5-1 to TRBJ1-1, with D hard to call. CDR3 length equals 11 residues. The V and J ends lost 0 bases and 7 bases respectively, with 4 bases between them. From germline, CDR1 is SGHRS and CDR2 YFSETQ. The CDR3 loop reads CASSLENEAFF. CDR3 DNA: TGCGCCAGCAGCTTGGAAAATGAAGCTTTCTTT.